A selection of T cell receptor beta chains follows, all from one sample in a study of T cells expressing NK-cell markers. TCRdb reprocessed the 5' RACE reads, with one entry per CDR3 protein and no DNA. Here the sample table reports 200,000 to 300,000 distinct CDR3 sequences. Sequencing was performed on blood T cells: a sorted CD56 or NKG2C T cell subset, CD4+ or CD8+ T cells, or bulk PBMC T cells (not recorded which). Every receptor here comes from a man between 18 and 29 years old in good health. The CDR3 runs from the conserved cysteine through the conserved F or W.

J | V | CDR3
TRBJ1-1 | TRBV27 | CASRLRGGNTEAFF
TRBJ1-1 | TRBV6-6 | CASSYTRVASAFF
TRBJ1-1 | TRBV10-3 | CAISAFVGKNTEAFF
TRBJ1-1 | TRBV5-4 | CASSLGGFTEAFF
TRBJ1-1 | TRBV2 | CASRAGRNTEAFF
TRBJ2-5 | TRBV5-6 | CASSRTGTGGETQYF
TRBJ2-7 | TRBV12-3/TRBV12-4 | CASSFGQGGEQYF
TRBJ2-2 | TRBV5-6 | CASSGSGKNTGELFF
TRBJ2-1 | TRBV10-3 | CAISESWTSGSLEQFF
TRBJ2-3 | TRBV20-1 | CSAYKTSADTQYF
TRBJ1-1 | TRBV3-1 | CASSQERGWAQMNTEAFF
TRBJ2-7 | TRBV11-2 | CASSRSTPNPYEQYF
TRBJ2-6 | TRBV12-3/TRBV12-4 | CASSSYSLGSGANVLTF
TRBJ2-5 | TRBV20-1 | CSARDRGQGTQETQYF
TRBJ2-3 | TRBV12-3/TRBV12-4 | CASCLGLAGGPSTDTQYF
TRBJ2-1 | TRBV7-9 | CASSLARDPLGNEQFF
TRBJ2-2 | TRBV9 | CASSVVRGANTGELFF
TRBJ2-3 | TRBV29-1 | CSVDLAGADTQYF
TRBJ2-1 | TRBV5-1 | CASSSGTAQYNEQFF
TRBJ2-1 | TRBV12-3/TRBV12-4 | CASRTTSNIVFDEQFF
TRBJ1-6 | TRBV18 | CASDFGQGNSPLHF
TRBJ2-3 | TRBV11-2 | CASSLWLEYTDTQYF
TRBJ1-1 | TRBV18 | CASSPGGSTEAFF
TRBJ2-5 | TRBV12-3/TRBV12-4 | CASSRNGGETQYF
TRBJ2-1 | TRBV7-2 | CASSLHRRLAGNEQFF
TRBJ2-1 | TRBV24-1 | CATSDGPLEQFF
TRBJ2-1 | TRBV6-2/TRBV6-3 | CASSSWGGLRNEQFF
TRBJ1-1 | TRBV7-9 | CASSTNRNTEAFF
TRBJ1-5 | TRBV6-1 | CASRGQGSQPQHF
TRBJ2-1 | TRBV28 | CASSRLSSYNEQFF
TRBJ2-1 | TRBV3-1 | CASSSRTSGRRNEQFF
TRBJ1-4 | TRBV29-1 | CSVEGAREKLFF
TRBJ2-7 | TRBV7-2 | CASSPTGLTYEQYF
TRBJ2-7 | TRBV5-1 | CASSSDIPAYEQYF
TRBJ2-7 | TRBV20-1 | CSATWDSPSEQYF
TRBJ2-2 | TRBV7-3 | CASSPEVTGELFF
TRBJ2-2 | TRBV5-1 | CASSGTSGTGELFF
TRBJ2-1 | TRBV7-9 | CASSLGGLAQNNEQFF
TRBJ2-3 | TRBV20-1 | CSARIAGATDTQYF
TRBJ1-5 | TRBV12-3/TRBV12-4 | CASSLVMADYSNQPQHF
TRBJ2-3 | TRBV25-1 | CASSEGSSARSNTQYF
TRBJ1-1 | TRBV7-9 | CASSFQLPRGHGARDTEAFF
TRBJ2-3 | TRBV10-3 | CARGGDTDTQYF
TRBJ2-2 | TRBV7-9 | CASSPTGGFAGELFF
TRBJ2-2 | TRBV6-5 | CASSYEVWRTGELFF
TRBJ1-1 | TRBV29-1 | CSVVLAGRAFF
TRBJ2-1 | TRBV12-3/TRBV12-4 | CASRSHRGPNEQFF
TRBJ2-2 | TRBV19 | CASSMRRGMGTGELFF
TRBJ1-5 | TRBV7-2 | CASSFDTGRDQPQHF
TRBJ1-1 | TRBV5-1 | CASRYLPVGGALNTEAFF